One sample yielded the 10 T cell receptor beta chains listed below, sequenced in a study of blood T cell repertoires in COVID-19 (dated by TCRdb to 2018 to 2021). Libraries were constructed by the immunoSEQ multiplex PCR assay. TCRdb stores this immuneACCESS table with in-frame sequences only. Part of the clones is absent; in the studies checked, under half of the shortfall reflects unresolved V genes, and no reason is known for the rest. In all, the sample holds some 370,000 clones, and about 89% of those were seen once. The ten top clones hold more than 1% of the sample. The sequenced sample was peripheral blood. These TCRs come from a man between 35 and 55 years old with acute or convalescent COVID-19.

The chain couples TRBV6-1 to TRBJ2-1; D unclear. The CDR3 totals 15 residues. Germline CDR1 reads MNHNS; CDR2 reads SASEGT. With 2 bases removed from V and 3 bases from J, the gap between germline ends came to 11 bases. The CDR3 nucleotides read TGTGCCAGCAGTGAAAGTTGGCAGTTCTACAATGAGCAGTTCTTC. It codes for CASSESWQFYNEQFF.

V and J are TRBV5-4 and TRBJ1-1; D gene uncertain. Per germline, CDR1 SGHNT and CDR2 YYREEE (reference sequence). The CDR3 sequence is 14 residues long. Trimming removed 9 bases at V and 5 bases at J, with 20 bases between. CDR3: CATEKEGFGTEAFF. The CDR3 DNA reads as TGTGCCACAGAGAAGGAGGGATTCGGGACTGAAGCTTTCTTT.

This clone was detected only once. This chain joins TRBV4-1 and TRBJ1-1; D perhaps matches TRBD1 (6 bases). Germline V CDR1 and CDR2: MGHRA, YSYEKL. V was trimmed by 3 bases and J by 0 bases, leaving 8 bases between them. The CDR3 runs 14 residues. The DNA for the CDR3 is TGCGCCAGCAGCCATGGACAGTTGAACACTGAAGCTTTCTTT. Translating gives CASSHGQLNTEAFF.

The chain carries TRBV18 and TRBJ1-2, with 7 positions matching TRBD1. V lost 4 bases and J lost 7; bases outside the gene matches: 9. CDR3 length: 14 amino acids. CDR1 and CDR2 from the germline V gene are KGHSH and LQKENI. CDR3 in DNA: TGTGCCAGCTCACTGGAAGGGGGCGTTTCTGGCTACACCTTC. Translation gives CASSLEGGVSGYTF.

The chain uses TRBV14 and TRBJ1-2; D is unclear. Per the germline V gene, CDR1 is SGHDN and CDR2 is FVKESK. The CDR3 is 13 amino acids. V lost 6 bases and J lost 4, with 12 bases in between. The CDR3 bases are TGTGCCAGCAGTTATGGTGCCGGCTATGGCTACACCTTC. It encodes CASSYGAGYGYTF.

The J gene is TRBJ2-2, the V gene TRBV15, with 12 positions matching TRBD2. The CDR3 loop spans 17 amino acids. Trimming at V came to 1 base and at J to 4 bases, leaving 4 bases not matched to a gene. CDR1 and CDR2 (germline): LNHNV, YYDKDF (reference sequence). CDR3: CATSRASGGAATGELFF. The CDR3 DNA sequence: TGTGCCACCAGCAGAGCTAGCGGGGGGGCGGCCACCGGGGAGCTGTTTTTT.

The chain is built from TRBV28 and TRBJ1-2; D gene unclear. This CDR3 has 12 amino acids. Germline V gives CDR1 MDHEN, CDR2 SYDVKM. Trimming took off 8 bases at V and 5 bases at J, with 12 bases between the two ends. CDR3 coding DNA: TGTGCCAGCCGACAATCATCATATGGCTACACCTTC. Its translation: CASRQSSYGYTF.

The chain joins TRBV6-2 or TRBV6-3 to TRBJ1-2; D might be TRBD1 (6 bases). CDR1 is MNHEY, CDR2 SVGEGT, per germline. The length of the CDR3 is 16 residues. V was cut by 6 bases and J by 4 bases, with 21 bases left in between. CDR3 region: CASSPRVWGPSYGYTF. Here the CDR3 DNA reads TGTGCCAGCAGCCCCAGGGTCTGGGGGCCCTCCTATGGCTACACCTTC.

J is TRBJ2-1 and V is TRBV5-1; D is perhaps TRBD1 (5 bases). This CDR3 has 13 amino acids. CDR1 is SGHRS, CDR2 YFSETQ, per germline. With 2 bases removed from V and 8 bases from J, the gap between germline ends came to 11 bases. The CDR3 DNA follows: TGCGCCAGCAGCTTAGCCGACAGCCATGAGCAGTTCTTC. Its protein is CASSLADSHEQFF.

Note on this clone: The sample carries other DNA sequences with the same CDR3. This chain connects TRBV28 to TRBJ2-2; TRBD1 is a possible D gene (6 bases). CDR1 is MDHEN, CDR2 SYDVKM, per germline. The CDR3 totals 15 residues. V gave up 9 bases and J gave up 2 bases, with 16 bases separating them. Here the CDR3 reads CASKPPRGNTGELFF. CDR3 sequence (DNA): TGTGCCAGTAAGCCCCCCAGGGGAAACACCGGGGAGCTGTTTTTT.